One sample yielded the 19 T cell receptor beta chains listed below, sequenced in a study of cytomegalovirus exposure and HLA in healthy donors. The PCR had 60 Vbeta and 13 Jbeta primers. Some clones are missing from TCRdb's copy, which holds only in-frame ones; the method was immunoSEQ multiplex PCR. The sample carries fewer than 80,000 clones, approximately 79% recorded once. Sequencing used PBMCs. The receptor source for this set is a man in his thirties or forties in good health and CMV-seronegative.

V gene TRBV6-5 combines with J gene TRBJ1-6, with D uncertain. CDR1 and CDR2 from the germline V gene are MNHEY and SVGAGI. The CDR3 extends over 14 amino acids. Trimming cost V 7 bases and J 2 bases, with 9 bases left between them. The CDR3 nucleotides are TGTGCCAGCAAAGGCGGAGCCTATAATTCACCCCTCCACTTT. It is translated as CASKGGAYNSPLHF.

To note about this clone: A read error may account for a junction end that differs from germline. The gene calls are TRBV7-7 and TRBJ2-2; maybe TRBD2 (6 bases). The CDR3 spans 14 residues. Per the germline V gene, CDR1 is SSHAT and CDR2 is FNYEAQ (reference sequence). The chain's CDR3 is CASSLTGVTGELFF. The CDR3 DNA follows: TGTGCTAGCAGCTTAACGGGGGTTACCGGGGAGCTGTTTTTT.

This sequence joins TRBV7-2 and TRBJ2-3; 10 nucleotides match TRBD2. This CDR3 contains 17 residues. J gave up 2 bases and V 5 bases, and 10 bases lay outside the gene matches. In germline, CDR1 is SGHTA, CDR2 FQGNSA. CDR3 DNA sequence: TGTGCCAGCAGCGCCAAACTAGCGGGGTCTCTCACAGATACGCAGTATTTT. Translated: CASSAKLAGSLTDTQYF.

The chain couples TRBV28 to TRBJ2-1, with D unclear. Germline V gene data show CDR1 as MDHEN and CDR2 as SYDVKM. V lost 6 bases to trimming and J lost 8 bases, with 8 bases between them. The CDR3 length is 11 residues. CDR3 sequence reads: CASSPFDEQFF. The DNA for the CDR3 is TGTGCCAGCAGCCCTTTCGATGAGCAGTTCTTC.

This clone was detected once. This chain uses TRBV6-5 with TRBJ2-7; D ambiguous. V shed 6 bases and J shed 6 bases, with 12 bases lying between them. Germline lookup yields CDR1 MNHEY and CDR2 SVGAGI. The CDR3 is made up of 12 amino acids. Here the CDR3 reads CASSTLSLEQYF. Written as DNA, the CDR3 is TGTGCCAGCAGCACGCTATCCCTCGAGCAGTACTTC.

This clone was observed a single time. The rearrangement links TRBV5-1 to TRBJ2-5; perhaps TRBD1 as D (7 bases). Germline CDR1 is SGHRS and CDR2 is YFSETQ. The CDR3 length is 17 residues. The germline V and J ends were trimmed by 7 bases and 2 bases, with 24 bases remaining between them. This CDR3 reads CASANQGGRQPQETQYF. CDR3 sequence (DNA): TGCGCCAGCGCCAATCAGGGGGGACGACAACCTCAAGAGACCCAGTACTTC.

The V call is TRBV18, the J call TRBJ1-2; 7 bases are a match to TRBD1. This CDR3 has 15 amino acids. Per germline, CDR1 KGHSH and CDR2 LQKENI. V lost 3 bases to trimming and J lost 1 base; unmatched junction nucleotides: 5. The chain's CDR3 is CASSPRDRFNYGYTF. The DNA of the CDR3 is TGTGCCAGCTCACCGCGGGACAGATTTAACTATGGCTACACCTTC.

V usage is TRBV5-4 and J usage is TRBJ2-2; perhaps TRBD2 as D (6 bases). Trimming pared 2 bases from V and 7 bases from J, leaving 15 bases between. The CDR3 spans 15 residues. From germline, CDR1 is SGHNT and CDR2 YYREEE (reference sequence). In DNA form, the CDR3 reads TGTGCCAGCAGCTTCGGGGCCGCGGGAAGCGGGGAGCTGTTTTTT. The encoded protein is CASSFGAAGSGELFF.

The chain joins TRBV5-4 to TRBJ2-7; perhaps TRBD2 as D (6 bases). Germline loops: CDR1 SGHNT, CDR2 YYREEE (reference sequence). The CDR3 length is 14 residues. With 3 bases removed from V and 2 bases from J, the gap between germline ends came to 12 bases. Here the CDR3 DNA reads TGTGCCAGCAGCTCAGGGACTTTAACCTACGAGCAGTACTTC. It yields the protein CASSSGTLTYEQYF. The variable domain in full, with the rest retrieved from reference TRBV5-4 and TRBJ2-7, is ETGVTQSPTHLIKTRGQQVTLRCSSQSGHNTVSWYQQALGQGPQFIFQYYREEENGRGNFPPRFSGLQFPNYSSELNVNALELDDSALYLCASSSGTLTYEQYFGPGTRLTVT.

The genes are TRBV6-5 and TRBJ2-3, with D possibly being TRBD2 (6 bases). The CDR3 has 13 amino acids. Germline V CDR1 and CDR2: MNHEY, SVGAGI. The germline V and J ends were trimmed by 10 bases and 0 bases, with 11 bases remaining between them. The CDR3 loop reads CATRRDSTDTQYF. The DNA of the CDR3 is TGTGCCACCCGGCGGGATAGCACAGATACGCAGTATTTT.

This chain connects TRBV25-1 to TRBJ1-2, with TRBD1 matching 9 bases. Germline assignment: CDR1 MGHDK and CDR2 SYGVNS. CDR3 length: 14 residues. The ends lost 1 base at V and 13 bases at J; junction bases unmatched: 10. The CDR3 loop is CASSESSGTGNGTF. The CDR3 nucleotides read TGTGCCAGCAGTGAATCTTCCGGGACAGGGAATGGCACCTTC.

This clone was seen once. The chain links TRBV7-2 to TRBJ2-1; 10 positions match TRBD2. The CDR3 is made up of 18 amino acids. The germline V gene encodes CDR1 SGHTA and CDR2 FQGNSA. J gave up 2 bases and V 3 bases, and 10 bases lay outside the gene matches. CDR3 DNA sequence: TGTGCCAGCAGCTTGGTAAGCGGGAGGGCCAGGACCTACAATGAGCAGTTCTTC. It is translated as CASSLVSGRARTYNEQFF.

The chain links TRBV11-1 to TRBJ2-7; 8 positions agree with TRBD1. The germline V gene has CDR1 SGHAT and CDR2 FQDESV (reference sequence). V shed 1 base and J 6 bases; nucleotides not matched to a gene: 8. CDR3 length: 15 residues. CDR3 in DNA: TGTGCCAGCAGCTTAGATCAGGGGGCGCGTTCCGAGCAGTACTTC. It yields the protein CASSLDQGARSEQYF.

The J gene is TRBJ1-1, the V gene TRBV11-3; weak D call: TRBD1 (6 bases). V was shortened by 3 bases and J by 4 bases, with 15 bases between the two germline ends. Germline loops: CDR1 SGHNT, CDR2 YENEEA. This CDR3 has 15 amino acids. DNA for the CDR3: TGTGCCAGCAGCTTGGGAAACTCAGGGGCCACTGAAGCTTTCTTT. Translated, it gives CASSLGNSGATEAFF.

This clone was recorded once. The rearrangement joins TRBV4-2 to TRBJ2-5; TRBD2 aligns across 7 bases. Germline values: CDR1 LGHNA, CDR2 YNFKEQ. The CDR3 has 16 amino acids. The trim removed 1 base at V and 5 bases at J, leaving 10 bases unmatched. CDR3 in DNA: TGTGCCAGCAGCCAAGGTGGGACGGGAGGCGGGGAGACCCAGTACTTC. Protein: CASSQGGTGGGETQYF.

The V and J genes are TRBV5-6 and TRBJ1-2, with 10 positions matching TRBD1. The trim removed 4 bases at V and 8 bases at J, leaving 8 bases unmatched. Germline lookup yields CDR1 SGHDT and CDR2 YYEEEE. The CDR3 has 14 residues. CDR3 region: CASSPGQGLGGYTF. CDR3 nucleotides: TGTGCCAGCAGCCCGGGACAGGGGCTAGGAGGCTACACCTTC.

The chain couples TRBV5-1 to TRBJ1-1; possible D gene TRBD1, 5 bases. Germline CDR1 is SGHRS and CDR2 is YFSETQ. The V gene lost 3 bases and the J gene lost 1 base, with 25 bases spanning the gap. The CDR3 length is 19 residues. Here the CDR3 reads CASSSTLPGLPSRNTEAFF. CDR3 bases: TGCGCCAGCAGCTCCACCTTACCGGGACTCCCTTCTAGGAACACTGAAGCTTTCTTT.

This clone was recorded once. V is TRBV6-4 and J is TRBJ2-5; 13 bases are shared with TRBD2. V was clipped by 3 bases and J by 2 bases; unmatched bases: 0. The CDR3 contains 15 residues. Germline V gene lookup returns CDR1 MRHNA and CDR2 SNTAGT. The CDR3 is CASSETSGGQETQYF. Here the CDR3 DNA reads TGTGCCAGCAGTGAGACTAGCGGGGGGCAAGAGACCCAGTACTTC.

V is TRBV5-4 and J is TRBJ1-6; D is possibly TRBD1 (5 bases). Between the trimmed V and J ends, which lost 1 base and 3 bases, there was a span of 5 bases. CDR1 and CDR2 (germline): SGHNT, YYREEE (reference sequence). The CDR3 has 14 residues. CDR3: CASSLQGYNSPLHF. In nucleotides, the CDR3 is TGTGCCAGCAGCTTGCAGGGCTATAATTCACCCCTCCACTTT.